This TCR beta chain came from a study of OX40 agonist ivuxolimab in advanced cancers. Produced via immunoSEQ multiplex PCR; TCRdb's table is partial and in-frame only. The sample has around 91,000 clones, roughly 89% seen once. The receptor's source is an adult with an advanced solid tumor such as melanoma, head and neck, liver or kidney cancer. Sequenced material: CD4+ or CD8+ T cells sorted from blood, taken in a trial of the OX40 agonist ivuxolimab.

CDR3: CASSSGTSGGSSYEQYF. As DNA, the CDR3 is TGTGCCAGCAGTTCCGGGACTAGCGGAGGTTCCTCCTACGAGCAGTACTTC. V and J are TRBV2 and TRBJ2-7; 11 nucleotides match TRBD2. CDR1 SNHLY and CDR2 FYNNEI come from the germline V gene. This CDR3 contains 17 residues. The trim removed 5 bases at V and 0 bases at J, leaving 9 bases unmatched. Full variable domain (remainder filled in from reference TRBV2 and TRBJ2-7): EPEVTQTPSHQVTQMGQEVILRCVPISNHLYFYWYRQILGQKVEFLVSFYNNEISEKSEIFDDQFSVERPDGSNFTLKIRSTKLEDSAMYFCASSSGTSGGSSYEQYFGPGTRLTVT.